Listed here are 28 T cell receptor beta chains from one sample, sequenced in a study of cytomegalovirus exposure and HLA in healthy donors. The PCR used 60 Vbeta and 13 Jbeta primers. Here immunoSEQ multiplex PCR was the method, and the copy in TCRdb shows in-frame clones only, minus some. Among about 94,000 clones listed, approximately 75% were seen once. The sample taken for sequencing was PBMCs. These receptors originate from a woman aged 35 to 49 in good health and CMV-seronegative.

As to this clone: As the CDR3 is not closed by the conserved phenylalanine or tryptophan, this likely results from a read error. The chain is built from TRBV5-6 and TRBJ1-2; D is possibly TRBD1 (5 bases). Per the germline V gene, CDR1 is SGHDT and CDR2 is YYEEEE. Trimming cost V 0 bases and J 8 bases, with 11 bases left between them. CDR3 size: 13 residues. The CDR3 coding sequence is TGTGCCAGCAGCTTGGTGGGGGGTGGAGGCTACACCCTC. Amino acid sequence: CASSLVGGGGYTL.

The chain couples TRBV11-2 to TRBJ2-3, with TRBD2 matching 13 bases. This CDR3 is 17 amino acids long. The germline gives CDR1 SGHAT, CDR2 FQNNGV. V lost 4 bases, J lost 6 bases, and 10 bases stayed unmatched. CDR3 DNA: TGTGCCAGCAGCTCCCAACTAGCGGGGGGGCCTTGGGATACGCAGTATTTT. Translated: CASSSQLAGGPWDTQYF.

The CDR3 sequence: CASSLLARGGWSYNEQFF. As DNA, the CDR3 is TGTGCCAGCAGTTTACTAGCTCGGGGGGGTTGGTCCTACAATGAGCAGTTCTTC. V usage is TRBV28 and J usage is TRBJ2-1; 8 bases agree with TRBD2. The germline V gene encodes CDR1 MDHEN and CDR2 SYDVKM. The CDR3 runs to 18 residues. With V trimmed by 2 bases and J by 1 base, 10 bases remained unmatched. Combining the CDR3 with reference TRBV28 and TRBJ2-1 gives the whole variable domain DVKVTQSSRYLVKRTGEKVFLECVQDMDHENMFWYRQDPGLGLRLIYFSYDVKMKEKGDIPEGYSVSREKKERFSLILESASTNQTSMYLCASSLLARGGWSYNEQFFGPGTRLTVL.

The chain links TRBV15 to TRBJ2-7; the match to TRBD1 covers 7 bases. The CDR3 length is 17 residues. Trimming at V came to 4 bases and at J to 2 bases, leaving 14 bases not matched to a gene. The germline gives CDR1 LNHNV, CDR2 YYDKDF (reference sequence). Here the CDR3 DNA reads TGTGCCACCAGCAAGTACAGGGGACCCTCTACGACCTACGAGCAGTACTTC. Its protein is CATSKYRGPSTTYEQYF.

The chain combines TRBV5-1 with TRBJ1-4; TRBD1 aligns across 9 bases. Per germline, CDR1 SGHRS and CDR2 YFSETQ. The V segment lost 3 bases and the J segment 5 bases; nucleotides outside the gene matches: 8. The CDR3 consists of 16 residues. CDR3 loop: CASSWTGTGSNEKLFF. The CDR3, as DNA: TGCGCCAGCAGCTGGACCGGGACAGGGTCGAATGAAAAACTGTTTTTT. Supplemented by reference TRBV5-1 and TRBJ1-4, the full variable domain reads KAGVTQTPRYLIKTRGQQVTLSCSPISGHRSVSWYQQTPGQGLQFLFEYFSETQRNKGNFPGRFSGRQFSNSRSEMNVSTLELGDSALYLCASSWTGTGSNEKLFFGSGTQLSVL.

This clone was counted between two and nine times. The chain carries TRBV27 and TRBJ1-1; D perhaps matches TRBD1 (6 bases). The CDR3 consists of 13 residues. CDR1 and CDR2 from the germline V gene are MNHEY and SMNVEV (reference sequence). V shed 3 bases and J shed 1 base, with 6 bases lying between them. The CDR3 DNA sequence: TGTGCCAGCAGTTTCAGGGGGAACACTGAAGCTTTCTTT. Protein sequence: CASSFRGNTEAFF.

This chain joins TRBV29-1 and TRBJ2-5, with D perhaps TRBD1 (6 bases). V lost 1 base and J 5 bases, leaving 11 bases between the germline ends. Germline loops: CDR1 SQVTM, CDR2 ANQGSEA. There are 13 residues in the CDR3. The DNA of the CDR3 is TGCAGCGTTGAAGGCAGGGGAAGCGAGACCCAGTACTTC. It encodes CSVEGRGSETQYF.

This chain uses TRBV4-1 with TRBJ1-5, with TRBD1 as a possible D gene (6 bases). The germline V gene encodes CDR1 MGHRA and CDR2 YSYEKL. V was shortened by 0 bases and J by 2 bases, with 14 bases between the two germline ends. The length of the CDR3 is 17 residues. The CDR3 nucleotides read TGCGCCAGCAGCCAAGAGGACAGCCCCCTGGGCAATCAGCCCCAGCATTTT. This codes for CASSQEDSPLGNQPQHF.

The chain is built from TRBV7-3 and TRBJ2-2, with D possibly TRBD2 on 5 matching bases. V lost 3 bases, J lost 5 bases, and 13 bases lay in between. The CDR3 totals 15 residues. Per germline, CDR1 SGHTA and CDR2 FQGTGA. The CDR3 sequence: CASSLRAWATGELFF. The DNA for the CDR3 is TGTGCCAGCAGCTTGAGGGCTTGGGCGACCGGGGAGCTGTTTTTT.

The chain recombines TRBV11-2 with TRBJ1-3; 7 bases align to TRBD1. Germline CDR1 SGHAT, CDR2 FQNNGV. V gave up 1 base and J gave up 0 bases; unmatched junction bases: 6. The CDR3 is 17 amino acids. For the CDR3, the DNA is TGTGCCAGCAGCTTAGGGGTCAGGGACAGCTCTGGAAACACCATATATTTT. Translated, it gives CASSLGVRDSSGNTIYF.

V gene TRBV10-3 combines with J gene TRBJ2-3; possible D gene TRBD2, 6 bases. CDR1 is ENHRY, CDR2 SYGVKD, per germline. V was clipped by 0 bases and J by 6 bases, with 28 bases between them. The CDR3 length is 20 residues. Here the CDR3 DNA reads TGTGCCATCAGTGAGTCCTCGGCAGCGAGGACTACCTTTTTGGGGGATACGCAGTATTTT. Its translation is CAISESSAARTTFLGDTQYF.

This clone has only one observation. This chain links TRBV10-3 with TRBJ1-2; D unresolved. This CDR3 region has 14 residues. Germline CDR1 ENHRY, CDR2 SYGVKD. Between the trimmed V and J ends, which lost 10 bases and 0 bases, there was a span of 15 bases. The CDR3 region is CATSGSEANYGYTF. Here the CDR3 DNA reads TGTGCCACGTCCGGGTCCGAAGCTAACTATGGCTACACCTTC.

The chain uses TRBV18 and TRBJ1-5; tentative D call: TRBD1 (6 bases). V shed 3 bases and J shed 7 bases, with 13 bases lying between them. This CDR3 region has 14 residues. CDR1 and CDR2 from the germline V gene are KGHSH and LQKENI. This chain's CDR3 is CASSPYQGTQPQHF. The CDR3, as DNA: TGTGCCAGCTCACCGTACCAGGGGACACAGCCCCAGCATTTT.

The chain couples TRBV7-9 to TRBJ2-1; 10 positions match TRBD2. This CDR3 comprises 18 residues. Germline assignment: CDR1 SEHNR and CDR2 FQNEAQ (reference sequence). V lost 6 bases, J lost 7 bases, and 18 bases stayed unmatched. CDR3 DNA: TGTGCCAGCAGACTACCATTCAGGCTAGCGGGGGCCAGGAATGAGCAGTTCTTC. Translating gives CASRLPFRLAGARNEQFF.

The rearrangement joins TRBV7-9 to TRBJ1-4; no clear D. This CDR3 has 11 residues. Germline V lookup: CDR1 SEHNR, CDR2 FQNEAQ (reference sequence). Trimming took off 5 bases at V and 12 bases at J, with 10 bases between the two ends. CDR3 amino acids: CASSHNHELFF. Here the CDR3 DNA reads TGTGCCAGCAGCCACAATCACGAACTGTTTTTT.

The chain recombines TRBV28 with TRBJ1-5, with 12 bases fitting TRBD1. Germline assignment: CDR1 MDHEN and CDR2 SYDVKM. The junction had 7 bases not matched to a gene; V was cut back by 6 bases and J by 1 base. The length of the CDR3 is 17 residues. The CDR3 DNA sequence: TGTGCCAGCAGAACCGGGACAGGGGGCGCGAGCAATCAGCCCCAGCATTTT. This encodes CASRTGTGGASNQPQHF. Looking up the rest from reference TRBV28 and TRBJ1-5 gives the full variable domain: DVKVTQSSRYLVKRTGEKVFLECVQDMDHENMFWYRQDPGLGLRLIYFSYDVKMKEKGDIPEGYSVSREKKERFSLILESASTNQTSMYLCASRTGTGGASNQPQHFGDGTRLSIL.

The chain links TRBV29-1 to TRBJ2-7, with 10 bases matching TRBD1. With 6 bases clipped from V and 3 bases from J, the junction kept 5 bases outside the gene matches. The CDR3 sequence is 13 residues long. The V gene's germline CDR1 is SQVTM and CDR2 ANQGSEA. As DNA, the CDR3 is TGCAGCGTCACGGGACAGGGGAACTACGAGCAGTACTTC. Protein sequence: CSVTGQGNYEQYF.

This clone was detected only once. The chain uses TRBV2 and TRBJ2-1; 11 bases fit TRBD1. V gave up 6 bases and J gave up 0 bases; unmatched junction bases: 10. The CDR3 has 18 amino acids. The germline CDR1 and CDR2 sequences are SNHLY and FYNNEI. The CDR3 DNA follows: TGTGCCAGCAGAGGACAGGGGGCCCTCCTTAGCTCCTACAATGAGCAGTTCTTC. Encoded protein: CASRGQGALLSSYNEQFF.

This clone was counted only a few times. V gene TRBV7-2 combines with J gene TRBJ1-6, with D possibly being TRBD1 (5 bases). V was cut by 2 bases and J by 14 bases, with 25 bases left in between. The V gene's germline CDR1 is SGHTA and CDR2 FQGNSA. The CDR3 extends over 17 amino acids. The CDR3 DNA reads TGTGCCAGCAGCTTAATTTTGTTCGGGGCCCTGCGGAGGGCCCTCCACTTT. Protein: CASSLILFGALRRALHF. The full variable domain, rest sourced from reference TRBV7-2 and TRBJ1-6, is GAGVSQSPSNKVTEKGKDVELRCDPISGHTALYWYRQSLGQGLEFLIYFQGNSAPDKSGLPSDRFSAERTGGSVSTLTIQRTQQEDSAVYLCASSLILFGALRRALHFGNGTRLTVT.

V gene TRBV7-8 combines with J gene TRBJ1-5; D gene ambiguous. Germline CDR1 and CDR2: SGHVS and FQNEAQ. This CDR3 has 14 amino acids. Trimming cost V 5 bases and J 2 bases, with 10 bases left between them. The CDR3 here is CASSQRGGNQPQHF. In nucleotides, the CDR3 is TGTGCCAGCAGCCAACGGGGAGGCAATCAGCCCCAGCATTTT.

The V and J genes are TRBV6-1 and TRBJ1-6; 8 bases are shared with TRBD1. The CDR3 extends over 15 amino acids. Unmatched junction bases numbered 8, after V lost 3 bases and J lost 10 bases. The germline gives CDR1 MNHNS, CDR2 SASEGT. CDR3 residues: CASSEVAGGDSPLHF. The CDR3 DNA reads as TGTGCCAGCAGTGAGGTCGCAGGGGGCGACTCACCCCTCCACTTT.

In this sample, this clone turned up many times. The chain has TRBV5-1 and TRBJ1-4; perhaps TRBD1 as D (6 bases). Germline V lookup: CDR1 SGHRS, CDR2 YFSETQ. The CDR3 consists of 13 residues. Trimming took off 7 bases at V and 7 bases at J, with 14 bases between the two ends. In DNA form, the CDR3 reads TGCGCCAGCTCGGAACAGGGAACTGAAAAACTGTTTTTT. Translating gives CASSEQGTEKLFF.

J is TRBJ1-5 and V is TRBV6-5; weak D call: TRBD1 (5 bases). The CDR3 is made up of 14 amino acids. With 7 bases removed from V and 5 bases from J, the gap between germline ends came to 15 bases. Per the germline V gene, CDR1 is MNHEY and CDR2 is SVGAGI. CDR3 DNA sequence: TGTGCCAGCAAGGGGAGGGGCAGTCATCAGCCCCAGCATTTT. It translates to CASKGRGSHQPQHF.

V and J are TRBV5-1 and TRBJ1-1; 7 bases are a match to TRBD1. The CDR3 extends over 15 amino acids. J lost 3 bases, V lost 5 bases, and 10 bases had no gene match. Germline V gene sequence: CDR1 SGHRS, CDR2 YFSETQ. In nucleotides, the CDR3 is TGCGCCAGCAGTAGCCTAAGACAGGGCCACACTGAAGCTTTCTTT. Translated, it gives CASSSLRQGHTEAFF.

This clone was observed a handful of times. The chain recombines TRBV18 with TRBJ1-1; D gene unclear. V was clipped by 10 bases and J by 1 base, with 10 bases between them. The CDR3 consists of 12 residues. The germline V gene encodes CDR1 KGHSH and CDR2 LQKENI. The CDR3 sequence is CATSRQNTEAFF. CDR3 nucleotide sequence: TGTGCCACCAGTAGACAGAACACTGAAGCTTTCTTT.

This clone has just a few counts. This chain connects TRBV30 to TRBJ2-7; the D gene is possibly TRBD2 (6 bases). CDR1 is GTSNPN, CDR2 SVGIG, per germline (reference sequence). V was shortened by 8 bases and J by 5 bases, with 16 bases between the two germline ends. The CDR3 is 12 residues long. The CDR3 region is CAGCGVAHEQYF. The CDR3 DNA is TGTGCCGGCTGCGGGGTTGCCCACGAGCAGTACTTC.

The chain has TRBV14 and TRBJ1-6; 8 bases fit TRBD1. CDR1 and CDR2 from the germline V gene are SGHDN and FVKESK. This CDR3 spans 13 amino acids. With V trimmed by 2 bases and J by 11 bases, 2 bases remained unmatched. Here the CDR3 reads CASSQKQGAPLHF. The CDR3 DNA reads TGTGCCAGCAGCCAAAAACAGGGGGCACCCCTCCACTTT.

The CDR3 sequence: CASRPEILSGTGELFF. CDR3 bases: TGTGCAAGTCGCCCAGAGATTTTGTCGGGCACCGGGGAGCTGTTTTTT. This chain joins TRBV12-2 and TRBJ2-2; whether TRBD2, the table's D call, matches the DNA was not checked. TRBV12-2 is assigned pseudogene status. The CDR3 totals 16 residues.